The 9 T cell receptor beta chains reported below all come from one sample, sequenced in a study of blood T cell repertoires in COVID-19. Repertoires were generated with immunoSEQ multiplex PCR, while TCRdb's copy carries only in-frame clones and drops some. The sample holds about 670,000 clones, 80% to 90% seen once. Material: peripheral blood. The origin of the receptors is a woman aged 18-29 years with acute or convalescent COVID-19.

The rearrangement links TRBV7-6 to TRBJ1-4; possibly TRBD1 for D (6 bases). The CDR3 consists of 14 residues. The germline V gene has CDR1 SGHVS and CDR2 FNYEAQ. Trimming removed 1 base from V and 6 bases from J, with 9 bases in between. The CDR3 sequence is CASSLVRGDEKLFF. CDR3 sequence (DNA): TGTGCCAGCAGCTTAGTCAGGGGTGATGAAAAACTGTTTTTT.

The V and J genes are TRBV9 and TRBJ2-1, with D hard to call. CDR1 is SGDLS and CDR2 is YYNGEE in the germline V gene. V lost 0 bases, J lost 5 bases, and 12 bases lay in between. The CDR3 has 15 amino acids. CDR3 amino acids: CASSVDPGSHNEQFF. CDR3 in DNA: TGTGCCAGCAGCGTAGATCCGGGTTCACACAATGAGCAGTTCTTC.

The V and J genes are TRBV7-6 and TRBJ2-3; 7 nucleotides agree with TRBD2. The CDR3 contains 15 residues. From germline, CDR1 is SGHVS and CDR2 FNYEAQ. Trimming cost V 2 bases and J 1 base; bases outside gene matches: 3. CDR3 nucleotides: TGTGCCAGCAGCTTATCCCTAGCGGGCACAGATACGCAGTATTTT. Its protein is CASSLSLAGTDTQYF.

This clone was recorded a few times. The CDR3 DNA reads as TGTGCCAGCAGCTTGGTTACAGGCAGGGCCTATGGCTACACCTTC. It encodes CASSLVTGRAYGYTF. The chain has TRBV5-6 and TRBJ1-2, with D maybe TRBD1 (5 bases). Trimming cost V 0 bases and J 4 bases, with 13 bases left between them. Germline V gives CDR1 SGHDT, CDR2 YYEEEE. This CDR3 has 15 residues.

This clone was detected only once. This chain links TRBV19 with TRBJ2-1; 7 bases map to TRBD1. In germline, CDR1 is LNHDA, CDR2 SQIVND (reference sequence). The CDR3 consists of 9 residues. V lost 10 bases and J lost 14; bases outside the gene matches: 5. CDR3 sequence reads: CAIAGTEFF. CDR3 coding DNA: TGTGCCATAGCCGGGACAGAGTTCTTC.

The chain uses TRBV5-6 and TRBJ1-4; D is possibly TRBD1 (5 bases). The CDR3 is made up of 13 amino acids. V dropped 6 bases and J dropped 8 bases, with 14 bases sitting between them. Per germline, CDR1 SGHDT and CDR2 YYEEEE. The CDR3 sequence is CASTPGPREKLFF. The DNA of the CDR3 is TGTGCCAGCACCCCAGGGCCCAGGGAAAAACTGTTTTTT.

This clone showed up just once. The V gene is TRBV5-1, the J gene TRBJ2-1; 14 bases line up with TRBD2. Germline assignment: CDR1 SGHRS and CDR2 YFSETQ. V dropped 3 bases and J dropped 7; count of bases not matched to a gene: 9. This CDR3 is built from 17 residues. The CDR3, as DNA: TGCGCCAGCAGCTCAGGGACTAGCGGGGGCCTTGTTAATGAGCAGTTCTTC. Amino acid sequence: CASSSGTSGGLVNEQFF. The full variable domain, rest sourced from reference TRBV5-1 and TRBJ2-1, is KAGVTQTPRYLIKTRGQQVTLSCSPISGHRSVSWYQQTPGQGLQFLFEYFSETQRNKGNFPGRFSGRQFSNSRSEMNVSTLELGDSALYLCASSSGTSGGLVNEQFFGPGTRLTVL.

V is TRBV10-3 and J is TRBJ1-1; unclear D gene. The V gene lost 0 bases and the J gene lost 6 bases, with 14 bases spanning the gap. CDR1 is ENHRY and CDR2 is SYGVKD in the germline V gene. The CDR3 is 15 amino acids. For the CDR3, the DNA is TGTGCCATCAGTGAGTCGAGGGTGTTAGCGGCTGAAGCTTTCTTT. Its protein is CAISESRVLAAEAFF.

The CDR3 bases are TGTGCCAGCAGCTTGGGGACAGGGTCCCACGAGCAGTACTTC. The encoded protein is CASSLGTGSHEQYF. The chain has TRBV5-8 and TRBJ2-7; 8 positions agree with TRBD1. Germline CDR1 is SGHTS and CDR2 is YDEGEE. The CDR3 extends over 14 amino acids. With V trimmed by 0 bases and J by 5 bases, 4 bases remained unmatched. The entire variable domain, with the rest obtained from reference TRBV5-8 and TRBJ2-7, is as follows: EAGVTQSPTHLIKTRGQQATLRCSPISGHTSVYWYQQALGLGLQFLLWYDEGEERNRGNFPPRFSGRQFPNYSSELNVNALELEDSALYLCASSLGTGSHEQYFGPGTRLTVT.